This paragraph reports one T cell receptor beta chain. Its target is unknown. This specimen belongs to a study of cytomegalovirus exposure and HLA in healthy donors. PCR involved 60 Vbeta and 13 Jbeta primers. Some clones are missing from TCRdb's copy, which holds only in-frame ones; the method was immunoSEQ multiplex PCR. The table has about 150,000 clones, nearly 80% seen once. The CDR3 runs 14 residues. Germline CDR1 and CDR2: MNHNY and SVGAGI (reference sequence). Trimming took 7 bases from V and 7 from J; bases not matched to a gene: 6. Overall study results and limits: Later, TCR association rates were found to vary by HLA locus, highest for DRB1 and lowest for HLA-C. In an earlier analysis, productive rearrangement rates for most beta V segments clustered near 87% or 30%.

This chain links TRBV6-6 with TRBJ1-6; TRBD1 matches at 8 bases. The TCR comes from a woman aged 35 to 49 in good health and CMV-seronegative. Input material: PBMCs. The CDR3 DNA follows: TGTGCCAGCACCTGGACAGGGAAGAATTCACCCCTCCACTTT. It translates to CASTWTGKNSPLHF.